The rows below give T cell receptor beta chains drawn from one sample of a study of T-cell reconstitution after alpha-beta-depleted transplantation in children. MiXCR, run by TCRdb on the PCR reads, gives a single entry per CDR3 protein. Among about 500,000 distinct CDR3 sequences listed, about 30% were seen once. The sequences come from PBMCs from the stem cell graft donor, collected from the stem cell graft. These TCRs come from a human donor who donated a stem cell graft to a child with aplastic anemia. CDR3s include the opening cysteine and the closing phenylalanine or tryptophan.

j_call | v_call | cdr3_aa
TRBJ1-5 | TRBV29-1 | CSVGQTNQPQHF
TRBJ2-5 | TRBV5-6 | CASSSRTVYQETQYF
TRBJ2-3 | TRBV12-3/TRBV12-4 | CASSLFATDTDTQYF
TRBJ2-7 | TRBV5-1 | CASRFRDTDEQYF
TRBJ2-5 | TRBV29-1 | CSVEEETQYF
TRBJ2-1 | TRBV5-6 | CASSLVASGREQFF
TRBJ2-2 | TRBV6-4 | CASSNGTGVNTGELFF
TRBJ1-3 | TRBV5-1 | CASSAGWLPSGNTIYF
TRBJ1-2 | TRBV7-9 | CASSLETAGYTF
TRBJ2-5 | TRBV28 | CASSQSQETQYF
TRBJ2-1 | TRBV6-5 | CASSYATSGSSNEQFF
TRBJ1-2 | TRBV13 | CASSGETARVEGYTF
TRBJ2-3 | TRBV20-1 | CSAPGRGTDTQYF
TRBJ2-7 | TRBV6-2/TRBV6-3 | CASGGEVPTYEQYF
TRBJ2-3 | TRBV20-1 | CSASRAGTTDTQYF
TRBJ2-1 | TRBV12-3/TRBV12-4 | CASRLGADEQFF